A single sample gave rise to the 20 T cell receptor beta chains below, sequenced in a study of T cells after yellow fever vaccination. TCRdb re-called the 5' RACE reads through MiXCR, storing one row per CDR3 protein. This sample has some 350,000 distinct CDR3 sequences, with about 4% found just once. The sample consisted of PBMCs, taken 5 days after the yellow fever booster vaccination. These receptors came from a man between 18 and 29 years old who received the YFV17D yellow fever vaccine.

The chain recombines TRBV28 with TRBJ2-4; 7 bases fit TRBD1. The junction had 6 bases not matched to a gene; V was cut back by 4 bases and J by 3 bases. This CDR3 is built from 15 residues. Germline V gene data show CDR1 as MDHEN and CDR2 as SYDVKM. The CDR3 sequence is CASSSSTGNKNIQYF. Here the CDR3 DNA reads TGTGCCAGCAGTTCCTCGACAGGGAACAAAAACATTCAGTACTTC.

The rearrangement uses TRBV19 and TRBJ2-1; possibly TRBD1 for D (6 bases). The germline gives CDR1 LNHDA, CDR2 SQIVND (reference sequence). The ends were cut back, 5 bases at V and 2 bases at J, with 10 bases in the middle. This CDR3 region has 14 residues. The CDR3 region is CASSGWTAYNEQFF. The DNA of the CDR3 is TGTGCCAGTAGTGGATGGACAGCCTACAATGAGCAGTTCTTC.

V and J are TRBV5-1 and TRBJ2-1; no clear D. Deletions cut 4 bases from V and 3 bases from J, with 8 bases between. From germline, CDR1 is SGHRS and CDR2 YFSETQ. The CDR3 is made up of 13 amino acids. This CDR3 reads CASSGQIYNEQFF. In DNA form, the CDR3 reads TGCGCCAGCAGCGGCCAGATCTACAATGAGCAGTTCTTC.

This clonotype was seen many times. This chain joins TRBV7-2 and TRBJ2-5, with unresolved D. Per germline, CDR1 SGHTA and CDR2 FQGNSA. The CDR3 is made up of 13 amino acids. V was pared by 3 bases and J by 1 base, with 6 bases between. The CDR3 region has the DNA TGTGCCAGCAGCTTGCGTACCCAAGAGACCCAGTACTTC. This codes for CASSLRTQETQYF. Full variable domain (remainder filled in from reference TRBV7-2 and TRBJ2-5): GAGVSQSPSNKVTEKGKDVELRCDPISGHTALYWYRQSLGQGLEFLIYFQGNSAPDKSGLPSDRFSAERTGGSVSTLTIQRTQQEDSAVYLCASSLRTQETQYFGPGTRLLVL.

The CDR3 loop is CASSGGSGGFKNIQYF. The CDR3 nucleotides read TGTGCCAGCAGTGGAGGATCAGGGGGTTTCAAAAACATTCAGTACTTC. This sequence joins TRBV6-2 or TRBV6-3 and TRBJ2-4, with TRBD1 matching 7 bases. Germline V gene lookup returns CDR1 MNHEY and CDR2 SVGEGT. The CDR3 consists of 16 residues. J lost 3 bases, V lost 5 bases, and 10 bases had no gene match.

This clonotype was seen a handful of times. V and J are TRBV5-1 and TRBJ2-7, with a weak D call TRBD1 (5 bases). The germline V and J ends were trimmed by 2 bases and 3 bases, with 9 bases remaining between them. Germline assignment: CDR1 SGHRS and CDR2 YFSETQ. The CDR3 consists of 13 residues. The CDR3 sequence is CASSLGHDYEQYV. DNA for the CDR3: TGCGCCAGCAGCTTAGGACACGACTACGAGCAGTACGTC.

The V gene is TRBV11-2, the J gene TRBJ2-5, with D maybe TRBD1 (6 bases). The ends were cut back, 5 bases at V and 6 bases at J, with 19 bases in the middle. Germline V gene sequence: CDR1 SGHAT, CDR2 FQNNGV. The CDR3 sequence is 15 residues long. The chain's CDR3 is CASSELRGPRQTQYF. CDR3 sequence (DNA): TGTGCCAGCAGCGAGCTCAGGGGACCCCGCCAGACCCAGTACTTC.

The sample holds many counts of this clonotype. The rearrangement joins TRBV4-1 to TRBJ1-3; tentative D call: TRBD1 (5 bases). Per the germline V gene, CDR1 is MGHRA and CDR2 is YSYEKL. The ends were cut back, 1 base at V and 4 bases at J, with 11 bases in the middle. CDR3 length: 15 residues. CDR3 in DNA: TGCGCCAGCAGCCAAGTCACGGGGGGAGGAAACACCATATATTTT. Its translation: CASSQVTGGGNTIYF.

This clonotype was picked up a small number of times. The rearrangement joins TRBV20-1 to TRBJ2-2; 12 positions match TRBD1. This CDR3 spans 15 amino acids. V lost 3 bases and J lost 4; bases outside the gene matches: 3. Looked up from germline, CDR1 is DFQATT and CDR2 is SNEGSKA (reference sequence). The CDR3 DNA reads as TGCAGTGCTAGGGGACAGGGGGCCGGCACCGGGGAGCTGTTTTTT. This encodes CSARGQGAGTGELFF.

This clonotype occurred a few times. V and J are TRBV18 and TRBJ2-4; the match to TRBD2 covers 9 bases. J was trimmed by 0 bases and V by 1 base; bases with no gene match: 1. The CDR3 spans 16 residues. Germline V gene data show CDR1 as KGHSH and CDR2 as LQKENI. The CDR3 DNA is TGTGCCAGCTCACCACGGACTAGCGTAGCCAAAAACATTCAGTACTTC. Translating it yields CASSPRTSVAKNIQYF.

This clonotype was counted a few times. CDR3 loop: CSALTGKKVAEAFF. DNA for the CDR3: TGCAGTGCTCTAACGGGCAAAAAGGTAGCTGAAGCTTTCTTT. V usage is TRBV20-1 and J usage is TRBJ1-1; the D is unclear. Germline assignment: CDR1 DFQATT and CDR2 SNEGSKA (reference sequence). The CDR3 extends over 14 amino acids. Trimming took 5 bases from V and 6 from J, leaving 19 bases between them.

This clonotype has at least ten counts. The DNA of the CDR3 is TGTGCCATCAGTGGACAGAACACCGGGGAGCTGTTTTTT. Amino acid sequence: CAISGQNTGELFF. The chain combines TRBV10-3 with TRBJ2-2; unclear D gene. Germline lookup yields CDR1 ENHRY and CDR2 SYGVKD. V dropped 4 bases and J dropped 1 base, with 4 bases sitting between them. CDR3 length: 13 residues.

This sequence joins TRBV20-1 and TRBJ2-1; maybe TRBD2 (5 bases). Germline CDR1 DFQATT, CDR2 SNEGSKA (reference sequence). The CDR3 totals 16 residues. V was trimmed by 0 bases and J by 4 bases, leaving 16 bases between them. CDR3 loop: CSARDLGGVKYNEQFF. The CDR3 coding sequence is TGCAGTGCTAGAGATCTCGGAGGAGTCAAATACAATGAGCAGTTCTTC.

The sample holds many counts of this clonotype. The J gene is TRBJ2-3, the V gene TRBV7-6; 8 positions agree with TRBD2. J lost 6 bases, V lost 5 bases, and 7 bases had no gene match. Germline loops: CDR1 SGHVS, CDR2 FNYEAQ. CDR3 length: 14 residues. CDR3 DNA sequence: TGTGCCAGCAGCGCGCGGGGGGCCGGGGATACGCAGTATTTT. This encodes CASSARGAGDTQYF.

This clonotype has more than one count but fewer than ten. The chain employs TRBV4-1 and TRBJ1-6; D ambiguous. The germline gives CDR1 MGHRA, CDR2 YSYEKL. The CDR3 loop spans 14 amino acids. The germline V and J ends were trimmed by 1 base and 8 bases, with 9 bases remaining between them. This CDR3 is CASSQGNLDSPLHF. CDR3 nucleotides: TGCGCCAGCAGCCAAGGGAATCTCGATTCACCCCTCCACTTT.

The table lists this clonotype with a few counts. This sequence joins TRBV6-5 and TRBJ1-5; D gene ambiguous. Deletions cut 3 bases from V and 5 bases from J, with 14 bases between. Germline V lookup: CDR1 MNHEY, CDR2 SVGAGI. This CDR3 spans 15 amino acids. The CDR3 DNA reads TGTGCCAGCAGTTATAGTTCGGCAGCTTATCAGCCCCAGCATTTT. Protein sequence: CASSYSSAAYQPQHF.

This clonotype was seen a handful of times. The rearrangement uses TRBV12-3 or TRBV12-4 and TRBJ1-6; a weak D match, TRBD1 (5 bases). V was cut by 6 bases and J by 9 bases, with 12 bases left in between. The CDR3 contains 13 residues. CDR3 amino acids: CASRGPQGSPLHF. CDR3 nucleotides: TGTGCCAGCAGGGGGCCCCAGGGTTCACCCCTCCACTTT.

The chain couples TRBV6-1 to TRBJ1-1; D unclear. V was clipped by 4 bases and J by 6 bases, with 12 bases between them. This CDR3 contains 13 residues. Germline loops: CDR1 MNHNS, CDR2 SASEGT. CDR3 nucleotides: TGTGCCAGCAGTGTGGCACAGTGGGCTGAAGCTTTCTTT. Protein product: CASSVAQWAEAFF.

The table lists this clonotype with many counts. The CDR3 protein is CSAKPGTVTNEQFF. In DNA, the CDR3 is TGCAGTGCTAAACCCGGGACGGTGACGAATGAGCAGTTCTTC. This chain connects TRBV20-1 to TRBJ2-1; tentatively, D is TRBD1 or TRBD2 (5 bases each). In germline, CDR1 is DFQATT, CDR2 SNEGSKA (reference sequence). The CDR3 extends over 14 amino acids. The V end was cut by 4 bases, the J end by 7 bases, with 17 bases between.

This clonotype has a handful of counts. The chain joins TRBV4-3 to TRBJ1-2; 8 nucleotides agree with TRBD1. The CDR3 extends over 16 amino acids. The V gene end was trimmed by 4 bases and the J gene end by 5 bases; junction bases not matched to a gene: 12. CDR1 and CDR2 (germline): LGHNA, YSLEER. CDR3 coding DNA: TGCGCCAGCAGCCCCCGGGACAGGACCGAGAGGTATGGCTACACCTTC. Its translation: CASSPRDRTERYGYTF.